These 4 T cell receptor beta chains originate from one sample sequenced in a study of CD8 T cells in Susac syndrome. With random hexamers, about 0.45 to 1 ug RNA was reverse transcribed. TCRdb fed the immunoSEQ multiplex PCR reads into MiXCR, producing one record per CDR3 protein. In the table there are some 140,000 distinct CDR3 sequences, roughly 94% of which are singletons. Sequencing was performed on CD8+ T cells from PBMCs. These receptors came from a human donor with Susac syndrome.

The rearrangement uses TRBV12-5 and TRBJ1-4; D gene ambiguous. Germline V CDR1 and CDR2: LGHNT, FRNRAP. The CDR3 contains 15 residues. V was clipped by 6 bases and J by 7 bases, with 18 bases between them. The CDR3 bases are TGTGCTAGTGGCCCCGGGTGGTCGGACGCTGAAAAACTGTTTTTT. Its protein is CASGPGWSDAEKLFF.

Only a few counts were recorded for this clonotype. The CDR3 nucleotides are TGTGCCAGCAGTTATCTAGCGGGAGAGTACGAGCAGTACTTC. It encodes CASSYLAGEYEQYF. J is TRBJ2-7 and V is TRBV6-5; 10 bases are shared with TRBD2. Per the germline V gene, CDR1 is MNHEY and CDR2 is SVGAGI. This CDR3 has 14 residues. The J segment lost 4 bases and the V segment lost 3 bases, leaving 3 bases of the junction unmatched.

This rearrangement joins TRBV19 to TRBJ2-7; TRBD2 matches 8 bases. CDR3 size: 19 residues. Per the germline V gene, CDR1 is LNHDA and CDR2 is SQIVND (reference sequence). J gave up 3 bases and V 6 bases, and 22 bases lay outside the gene matches. The CDR3 sequence is CASSTIAGGEPQDLYEQYF. For the CDR3, the DNA is TGTGCCAGTAGCACGATCGCGGGGGGCGAGCCCCAGGACCTCTACGAGCAGTACTTC.

This chain joins TRBV11-2 and TRBJ2-4, with a weak D call TRBD1 (6 bases). Trimming stripped 5 bases from V and 0 bases from J, with 14 bases between. Germline CDR1 is SGHAT and CDR2 is FQNNGV. This CDR3 comprises 16 residues. CDR3 region: CASSPHRAVAKNIQYF. The CDR3 DNA reads as TGTGCCAGCAGCCCTCACAGGGCCGTAGCCAAAAACATTCAGTACTTC.